The 27 T cell receptor beta chains presented below share a single source sample, sequenced in a study of OX40 agonist ivuxolimab in advanced cancers. Generated by immunoSEQ multiplex PCR, the TCRdb table keeps only in-frame clones and is missing some. Altogether over 45,000 clones are present, about 82% being singletons, with the ten largest covering 2.8%. This specimen consisted of CD4+ or CD8+ T cells sorted from blood, obtained in a trial of the OX40 agonist ivuxolimab. The receptors were sampled from an adult with an advanced solid tumor such as melanoma, head and neck, liver or kidney cancer.

The V and J genes are TRBV11-3 and TRBJ2-2; 7 positions match TRBD1. The length of the CDR3 is 17 residues. The germline V gene has CDR1 SGHNT and CDR2 YENEEA. V was clipped by 3 bases and J by 4 bases; unmatched bases: 11. In DNA form, the CDR3 reads TGTGCCAGCAGCTTGGCCCGAGGGGGCGCCGGCACCGGGGAGCTGTTTTTT. It translates to CASSLARGGAGTGELFF.

This clone was observed a handful of times. This chain links TRBV2 with TRBJ2-7; D is unresolved. In germline, CDR1 is SNHLY, CDR2 FYNNEI. CDR3 length equals 11 residues. V shed 5 bases and J shed 4 bases, with 6 bases lying between them. The CDR3 DNA reads as TGTGCCAGCAGTACGGAATACGAGCAGTACTTC. Protein product: CASSTEYEQYF.

The chain couples TRBV18 to TRBJ2-7; a possible D gene is TRBD1 (5 bases). V dropped 6 bases and J dropped 4 bases, with 10 bases sitting between them. Germline loops: CDR1 KGHSH, CDR2 LQKENI. There are 12 residues in the CDR3. The CDR3 DNA is TGTGCCAGCTCCGAAGACAGATACGAGCAGTACTTC. It specifies CASSEDRYEQYF.

This rearrangement joins TRBV11-3 to TRBJ2-7, with D possibly being TRBD2 (5 bases). V was shortened by 0 bases and J by 2 bases, with 5 bases between the two germline ends. Germline V gives CDR1 SGHNT, CDR2 YENEEA. This CDR3 comprises 13 residues. CDR3 protein: CASSLDGTYEQYF. CDR3 in DNA: TGTGCCAGCAGCTTAGACGGGACCTACGAGCAGTACTTC.

This clone has a single count. The rearrangement uses TRBV11-2 and TRBJ2-5, with TRBD2 matching 7 bases. Germline CDR1 reads SGHAT; CDR2 reads FQNNGV. The CDR3 consists of 11 residues. V trimming: 8 bases; J trimming: 3 bases; junction bases outside the gene matches: 0. The CDR3 here is CASRGEETQYF. DNA of the CDR3: TGTGCCAGCCGGGGGGAAGAGACCCAGTACTTC. Variable domain in full (rest from reference TRBV11-2 and TRBJ2-5): EAGVAQSPRYKIIEKRQSVAFWCNPISGHATLYWYQQILGQGPKLLIQFQNNGVVDDSQLPKDRFSAERLKGVDSTLKIQPAKLEDSAVYLCASRGEETQYFGPGTRLLVL.

The chain joins TRBV5-1 to TRBJ1-1, with D perhaps matching TRBD1 (6 bases). Trimming cost V 3 bases and J 5 bases, with 11 bases left between them. The CDR3 consists of 13 residues. Germline-derived CDR1 and CDR2 are SGHRS and YFSETQ. The CDR3 loop is CASSSTGQTEAFF. In DNA form, the CDR3 reads TGCGCCAGCAGCTCTACAGGGCAGACTGAAGCTTTCTTT.

This rearrangement joins TRBV4-1 to TRBJ1-5; 8 nucleotides line up with TRBD1. The CDR3 length is 17 residues. Germline V CDR1 and CDR2: MGHRA, YSYEKL. After removal of 4 bases from V and 3 bases from J, the junction contained 11 bases not matched to a gene. The DNA of the CDR3 is TGCGCCAGCAGCCCGACCAGGGGGCTACTACCCAATCAGCCCCAGCATTTT. This gives the protein CASSPTRGLLPNQPQHF.

The chain employs TRBV4-3 and TRBJ2-3, with TRBD2 matching 9 bases. This CDR3 spans 17 amino acids. V was clipped by 3 bases and J by 3 bases; unmatched bases: 10. Germline CDR1 reads LGHNA; CDR2 reads YSLEER. CDR3 residues: CASSQALAGALTDTQYF. CDR3 in DNA: TGCGCCAGCAGCCAGGCCTTAGCGGGGGCCCTTACAGATACGCAGTATTTT.

Written as DNA, the CDR3 is TGCGCCAGCAGCCAAGATAGGCGCTATGGCTACACCTTC. Protein sequence: CASSQDRRYGYTF. V usage is TRBV4-3 and J usage is TRBJ1-2; no clear D gene. This CDR3 comprises 13 residues. Germline V gene lookup returns CDR1 LGHNA and CDR2 YSLEER. Trimming cost V 0 bases and J 4 bases, with 6 bases left between them.

The V gene is TRBV4-1, the J gene TRBJ2-4; D possibly corresponds to TRBD2 (6 bases). The CDR3 extends over 14 amino acids. Trimming stripped 2 bases from V and 9 bases from J, with 14 bases between. CDR1 is MGHRA, CDR2 YSYEKL, per germline. CDR3 amino acids: CASSQPTAGGIQYF. DNA for the CDR3: TGCGCCAGCAGCCAACCGACAGCCGGGGGCATTCAGTACTTC.

The chain links TRBV6-6 to TRBJ1-1; D is unresolved. The CDR3 length is 13 residues. Trimming left V 2 bases short and J 1 base short, with 5 bases between. The germline gives CDR1 MNHNY, CDR2 SVGAGI (reference sequence). In DNA, the CDR3 is TGTGCCAGCAGTTACGGGCAGAACACTGAAGCTTTCTTT. Translation: CASSYGQNTEAFF.

The V gene is TRBV10-3, the J gene TRBJ2-7, with 7 nucleotides matching TRBD1. The CDR3 sequence is 13 residues long. V was clipped by 6 bases and J by 3 bases; unmatched bases: 5. The V gene's germline CDR1 is ENHRY and CDR2 SYGVKD. The CDR3 DNA is TGTGCCATCAGGGGGACAGCGATCTACGAGCAGTACTTC. Translation: CAIRGTAIYEQYF.

The chain employs TRBV7-2 and TRBJ1-2; 10 bases are a match to TRBD1. Germline CDR1 and CDR2: SGHTA and FQGNSA. Germline trimming cut 5 bases from V and 4 bases from J; bases unmatched to any gene: 7. This CDR3 has 15 residues. The CDR3 nucleotides are TGTGCCAGCAGCATCGACAGGGGGCGTCTCTATGGCTACACCTTC. Its translation is CASSIDRGRLYGYTF.

The J gene is TRBJ1-5, the V gene TRBV6-5; D might be TRBD1 (5 bases). In germline, CDR1 is MNHEY, CDR2 SVGAGI. The CDR3 loop spans 15 amino acids. With 4 bases removed from V and 0 bases from J, the gap between germline ends came to 10 bases. The CDR3 sequence: CASSSGLISNQPQHF. CDR3 bases: TGTGCCAGCAGTTCGGGACTGATTAGCAATCAGCCCCAGCATTTT.

This chain uses TRBV7-7 with TRBJ2-5; D is unresolved. This CDR3 comprises 14 residues. Trimming took 1 base from V and 2 from J, leaving 8 bases between them. Germline V gene sequence: CDR1 SSHAT, CDR2 FNYEAQ (reference sequence). CDR3 DNA: TGTGCCAGCAGCTTAGGGGGTTGGCAAGAGACCCAGTACTTC. As protein: CASSLGGWQETQYF.

The chain carries TRBV18 and TRBJ2-6; 7 nucleotides align to TRBD1. The junction had 8 bases not matched to a gene; V was cut back by 6 bases and J by 3 bases. This CDR3 is 16 amino acids long. Germline lookup yields CDR1 KGHSH and CDR2 LQKENI. CDR3 DNA sequence: TGTGCCAGCTCGACAGGGATCTCAGATGGGGCCAACGTCCTGACTTTC. Translation: CASSTGISDGANVLTF.

This chain links TRBV9 with TRBJ2-7, with 8 bases aligning to TRBD1. V shed 2 bases, J shed 1 base, and the junction held 2 bases outside the gene matches. This CDR3 has 14 residues. Germline V gene sequence: CDR1 SGDLS, CDR2 YYNGEE. The CDR3 sequence is CASSVTGVSYEQYF. Here the CDR3 DNA reads TGTGCCAGCAGCGTGACAGGGGTGTCCTACGAGCAGTACTTC.

The gene calls are TRBV29-1 and TRBJ2-2, with 9 bases lining up with TRBD1. With 6 bases clipped from V and 2 bases from J, the junction kept 1 base outside the gene matches. The CDR3 contains 13 residues. Germline V gene data show CDR1 as SQVTM and CDR2 as ANQGSEA. The CDR3, as DNA: TGCAGCGTGGGACAGGGCAACACCGGGGAGCTGTTTTTT. It translates to CSVGQGNTGELFF.

The chain employs TRBV6-5 and TRBJ2-7; 11 bases fit TRBD2. This CDR3 has 15 amino acids. J gave up 3 bases and V 5 bases, and 6 bases lay outside the gene matches. CDR1 and CDR2 from the germline V gene are MNHEY and SVGAGI. The CDR3 sequence is CASSAPGTSGYEQYF. The CDR3 coding sequence is TGTGCCAGCAGTGCGCCCGGGACTAGCGGCTACGAGCAGTACTTC.

This clone was seen just once. The rearrangement joins TRBV4-3 to TRBJ2-5; D unresolved. CDR1 is LGHNA, CDR2 YSLEER, per germline. Trimming pared 0 bases from V and 5 bases from J, leaving 10 bases between. The CDR3 consists of 14 residues. In DNA form, the CDR3 reads TGCGCCAGCAGCCAAGAGGGTATCCGCGAGACCCAGTACTTC. It specifies CASSQEGIRETQYF.

The chain carries TRBV6-1 and TRBJ2-7; no definite D call. Trimming cost V 3 bases and J 6 bases, with 12 bases left between them. This CDR3 contains 13 residues. Germline CDR1 and CDR2: MNHNS and SASEGT. The CDR3 region has the DNA TGTGCCAGCAGTGATGCCTGGCGGAGCGAGCAGTACTTC. Protein product: CASSDAWRSEQYF.

The chain recombines TRBV4-1 with TRBJ2-3; D is ambiguous. V gave up 0 bases and J gave up 4 bases, with 5 bases separating them. The germline CDR1 and CDR2 sequences are MGHRA and YSYEKL. The CDR3 has 13 residues. The CDR3 loop reads CASSQDIPDTQYF. The CDR3 coding sequence is TGCGCCAGCAGCCAAGACATCCCAGATACGCAGTATTTT.

V usage is TRBV11-2 and J usage is TRBJ2-1; D unresolved. V was pared by 6 bases and J by 4 bases, with 4 bases between. The CDR3 is 11 amino acids. Per germline, CDR1 SGHAT and CDR2 FQNNGV. The CDR3 spells CASSRYNEQFF. The DNA of the CDR3 is TGTGCCAGCAGTCGGTACAATGAGCAGTTCTTC.

The V and J genes are TRBV5-1 and TRBJ1-4; TRBD1 matches 7 bases. V gave up 4 bases and J gave up 6 bases; unmatched junction bases: 6. The CDR3 is 14 amino acids. Germline V CDR1 and CDR2: SGHRS, YFSETQ. In DNA, the CDR3 is TGCGCCAGCAGCGTACAGGGGAGGGATGAAAAACTGTTTTTT. This codes for CASSVQGRDEKLFF.

This chain links TRBV9 with TRBJ1-4; D remains ambiguous. Germline CDR1 SGDLS, CDR2 YYNGEE. Between the trimmed V and J ends, which lost 4 bases and 2 bases, there was a span of 6 bases. The CDR3 is made up of 13 amino acids. The CDR3: CASSPPTNEKLFF. The CDR3 DNA reads TGTGCCAGCAGCCCCCCCACTAATGAAAAACTGTTTTTT.

This clone was counted once. The genes are TRBV2 and TRBJ2-5; 11 nucleotides agree with TRBD2. The trim removed 8 bases at V and 2 bases at J, leaving 7 bases unmatched. The CDR3 contains 15 residues. Germline-derived CDR1 and CDR2 are SNHLY and FYNNEI. The CDR3 reads CASCSGGAPQETQYF. The DNA for the CDR3 is TGTGCCAGCTGTAGCGGGGGGGCCCCGCAAGAGACCCAGTACTTC.

The rearrangement joins TRBV5-1 to TRBJ2-7; 7 nucleotides match TRBD1. The V and J ends lost 4 bases and 4 bases, in that order; junction bases with no gene match: 8. Germline V lookup: CDR1 SGHRS, CDR2 YFSETQ. The CDR3 loop spans 14 amino acids. The CDR3 nucleotides are TGCGCCAGCAGCGTACAGGGGTCCCCTTACGAGCAGTACTTC. Amino acids: CASSVQGSPYEQYF.